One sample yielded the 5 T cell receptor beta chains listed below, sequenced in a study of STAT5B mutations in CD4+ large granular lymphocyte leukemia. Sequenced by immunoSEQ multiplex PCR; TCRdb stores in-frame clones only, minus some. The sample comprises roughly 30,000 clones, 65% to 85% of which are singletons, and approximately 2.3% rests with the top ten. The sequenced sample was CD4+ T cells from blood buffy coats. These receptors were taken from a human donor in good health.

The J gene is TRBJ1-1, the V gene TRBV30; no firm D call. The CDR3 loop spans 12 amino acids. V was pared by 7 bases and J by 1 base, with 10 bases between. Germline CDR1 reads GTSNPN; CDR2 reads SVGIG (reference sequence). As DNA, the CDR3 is TGTGCCTCCACGACGGGGAACACTGAAGCTTTCTTT. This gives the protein CASTTGNTEAFF.

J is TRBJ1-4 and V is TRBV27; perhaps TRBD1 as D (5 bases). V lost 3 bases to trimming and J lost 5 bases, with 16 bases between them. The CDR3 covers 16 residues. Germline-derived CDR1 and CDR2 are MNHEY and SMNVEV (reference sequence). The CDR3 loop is CASSFAFQGSNEKLFF. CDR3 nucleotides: TGTGCCAGCAGTTTCGCCTTCCAGGGATCGAATGAAAAACTGTTTTTT.

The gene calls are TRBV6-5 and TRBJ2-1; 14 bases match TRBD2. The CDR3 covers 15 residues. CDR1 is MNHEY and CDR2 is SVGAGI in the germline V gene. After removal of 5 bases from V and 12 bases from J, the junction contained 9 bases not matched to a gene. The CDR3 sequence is CASSLVPGTSGRQFF. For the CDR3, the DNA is TGTGCCAGCAGTCTCGTTCCCGGGACTAGCGGGAGGCAGTTCTTC.

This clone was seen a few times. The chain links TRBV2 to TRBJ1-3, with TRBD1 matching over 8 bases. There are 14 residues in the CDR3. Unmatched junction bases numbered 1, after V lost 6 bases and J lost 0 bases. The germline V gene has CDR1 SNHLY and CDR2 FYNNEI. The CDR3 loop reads CASRTGASGNTIYF. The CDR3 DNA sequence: TGTGCCAGCAGGACAGGGGCCTCTGGAAACACCATATATTTT.

CDR3 loop: CASSYLIRDRQFF. Written as DNA, the CDR3 is TGTGCCAGCAGTTACTTAATCCGGGACAGGCAGTTCTTC. This chain connects TRBV6-6 to TRBJ2-1, with 7 bases that match TRBD1. This CDR3 is built from 13 residues. The V gene end was trimmed by 1 base and the J gene end by 12 bases; junction bases not matched to a gene: 6. Germline loops: CDR1 MNHNY, CDR2 SVGAGI (reference sequence).